The present T cell receptor beta chain was sequenced within a study of molecular identifiers for immune sequencing clone quantification. Isolation of naive CD8 T cells was achieved by sorting on a CD8+CD4-CCR7+CD45RA+ phenotype. This clonotype was detected once. As the CDR3 is not closed by the conserved phenylalanine or tryptophan, this likely results from a read error. Previously described methods and listed TCR primers were employed for the bulk TCR libraries. From the PCR reads, TCRdb called clonotypes with MiXCR, one entry per CDR3 protein. The data contain around 480,000 distinct CDR3 sequences, less than 30% of them seen just once; the ten biggest clones take up roughly 0.77%. V was trimmed by 5 bases and J by 4 bases, leaving 9 bases between them. The CDR3 length is 13 residues.

The sequence was obtained from a human donor in good health. Some libraries in this study had Jurkat cell RNA spiked in. The rearrangement joins TRBV12-3 or TRBV12-4 to TRBJ1-5, with D perhaps TRBD1 (5 bases). The source material was naive CD8+ T cells from blood, with Jurkat cell RNA spiked in. The subset is: FACS-sorted CD8+CD4-CCR7+CD45RA+ naive T cells. CDR3 bases: TGTGCCAGCAGTATACACAGGAATCAGCCCCAGCATTCT. Translated, it gives CASSIHRNQPQHS.